This TCR beta chain comes out of a study of cytomegalovirus exposure and HLA in healthy donors. Study overall: Samples from HLA-typed donors yielded about 85 million unique TCRs in an early data release.

The sample holds a few counts of this clone. 60 Vbeta and 13 Jbeta primers were used in PCR. Measured with immunoSEQ multiplex PCR; TCRdb has only the in-frame clones, and not every one. The sample includes 85,000 to 130,000 clones, less than 80% of them seen just once. The CDR3 is 14 residues long. Trimming removed 4 bases from V and 1 base from J; junction bases left unmatched: 3. The germline V gene encodes CDR1 LGHNA and CDR2 YNFKEQ. The sequenced sample was PBMCs. This chain uses TRBV4-2 with TRBJ1-1; the match to TRBD1 covers 7 bases. This TCR derives from a man aged 55 to 69 in good health and CMV-seronegative. The CDR3 loop is CASSRGQENTEAFF. In DNA, the CDR3 is TGTGCCAGCAGCCGTGGACAGGAGAACACTGAAGCTTTCTTT.